This TCR beta chain was sequenced for a study of blood T cell repertoires in COVID-19. About the study: The cDNA or gDNA used as material had been derived from T cells, B-cell-depleted T cells, or PBMCs.

Sequencing used immunoSEQ multiplex PCR; TCRdb keeps in-frame clones, though not all of them. The profile shows roughly 250,000 clones, 75% to 85% of them singletons. The CDR3 length is 15 residues. Trimming cost V 0 bases and J 5 bases; bases outside gene matches: 3. Germline lookup yields CDR1 MNHEY and CDR2 SVGEGT. The chain combines TRBV6-2 or TRBV6-3 with TRBJ2-2, with 7 bases fitting TRBD2. This receptor was identified in a woman aged 70-85 years with acute or convalescent COVID-19. The sample consisted of peripheral blood. The CDR3 loop reads CASSYSGLPTGELFF. The DNA of the CDR3 is TGTGCCAGCAGTTACTCGGGACTACCAACCGGGGAGCTGTTTTTT.